The 30 T cell receptor beta chains given below trace back to one sample, sequenced in a study of control samples from healthy donors and cancer patients. Produced via immunoSEQ multiplex PCR; TCRdb's table is partial and in-frame only. The sample has 91,000 or so clones, more than 85% seen once. What was sequenced was blood. The receptor source for this set is a woman under 40 in good health.

The chain uses TRBV7-2 and TRBJ1-3; possible D gene TRBD1, 5 bases. V was cut by 2 bases and J by 2 bases, with 10 bases left in between. The CDR3 contains 15 residues. Germline V gives CDR1 SGHTA, CDR2 FQGNSA. The CDR3 nucleotides are TGTGCCAGCAGCTTAACGGGACCGCCTGGAAACACCATATATTTT. It is translated as CASSLTGPPGNTIYF.

This clone was observed once. The chain links TRBV28 to TRBJ1-6; D ambiguous. The CDR3 totals 17 residues. The ends were cut back, 4 bases at V and 0 bases at J, with 13 bases in the middle. From germline, CDR1 is MDHEN and CDR2 SYDVKM. This CDR3 is CASSSHRVSSYNSPLHF. The DNA for the CDR3 is TGTGCCAGCAGTTCGCACCGGGTGAGCTCCTATAATTCACCCCTCCACTTT.

The gene calls are TRBV19 and TRBJ2-3, with D possibly matching TRBD2 (7 bases). From germline, CDR1 is LNHDA and CDR2 SQIVND (reference sequence). This CDR3 is 15 amino acids long. Trimming cost V 4 bases and J 4 bases, with 15 bases left between them. The CDR3 bases are TGTGCCAGTAGTACCCTCGGGGGGCGGGCAGATACGCAGTATTTT. Translated: CASSTLGGRADTQYF.

The chain combines TRBV7-3 with TRBJ1-4, with TRBD1 matching over 9 bases. CDR3 length: 15 amino acids. Germline lookup yields CDR1 SGHTA and CDR2 FQGTGA. Losses at the gene ends were 5 bases for V and 4 bases for J; bases not matched to a gene: 5. The DNA for the CDR3 is TGTGCCAGCAGCCTCACAGGGGGCATTAATGAAAAACTGTTTTTT. Its protein product is CASSLTGGINEKLFF.

The V and J genes are TRBV28 and TRBJ2-2; no clear D. Trimming pared 4 bases from V and 4 bases from J, leaving 19 bases between. Germline V lookup: CDR1 MDHEN, CDR2 SYDVKM. The CDR3 sequence is 17 residues long. The CDR3 DNA reads TGTGCCAGCAGTTCCCCGTCGACACCCTCGGGCACCGGGGAGCTGTTTTTT. Translation: CASSSPSTPSGTGELFF.

V and J are TRBV28 and TRBJ1-1; D uncertain. The length of the CDR3 is 13 residues. Between the trimmed V and J ends, which lost 4 bases and 0 bases, there was a span of 6 bases. In germline, CDR1 is MDHEN, CDR2 SYDVKM. CDR3 region: CASSSNMNTEAFF. The DNA for the CDR3 is TGTGCCAGCAGTTCAAATATGAACACTGAAGCTTTCTTT.

The genes are TRBV6-6 and TRBJ1-5; D uncertain. This CDR3 is 14 amino acids long. Per the germline V gene, CDR1 is MNHNY and CDR2 is SVGAGI (reference sequence). V lost 6 bases and J 2 bases, leaving 11 bases between the germline ends. The CDR3 here is CASRMDSGNQPQHF. The DNA of the CDR3 is TGTGCCAGCAGGATGGATTCCGGCAATCAGCCCCAGCATTTT.

This chain joins TRBV19 and TRBJ2-5; D tentatively reads TRBD1 or TRBD2 (5 bases each). Trimming pared 3 bases from V and 4 bases from J, leaving 6 bases between. CDR1 LNHDA and CDR2 SQIVND come from the germline V gene (reference sequence). The CDR3 loop spans 12 amino acids. As DNA, the CDR3 is TGTGCCAGTAGTATGAGGGGAGAGACCCAGTACTTC. Residues: CASSMRGETQYF.

The chain links TRBV7-2 to TRBJ2-1, with D maybe TRBD2 (5 bases). Germline V gene lookup returns CDR1 SGHTA and CDR2 FQGNSA. The CDR3 has 13 residues. The ends were cut back, 6 bases at V and 3 bases at J, with 9 bases in the middle. CDR3 in DNA: TGTGCCAGCAGTCCCGACTACTACAATGAGCAGTTCTTC. Its translation is CASSPDYYNEQFF.

The rearrangement links TRBV19 to TRBJ2-7; 10 nucleotides agree with TRBD2. Germline V CDR1 and CDR2: LNHDA, SQIVND (reference sequence). This CDR3 has 18 amino acids. With 9 bases clipped from V and 0 bases from J, the junction kept 17 bases outside the gene matches. The CDR3 DNA sequence: TGTGCCAGGCGCCGGGGGGGGGTTACTAGCGGGACCTCCTACGAGCAGTACTTC. Residues: CARRRGGVTSGTSYEQYF. The variable domain in full, with the rest retrieved from reference TRBV19 and TRBJ2-7, is DGGITQSPKYLFRKEGQNVTLSCEQNLNHDAMYWYRQDPGQGLRLIYYSQIVNDFQKGDIAEGYSVSREKKESFPLTVTSAQKNPTAFYLCARRRGGVTSGTSYEQYFGPGTRLTVT.

The chain recombines TRBV29-1 with TRBJ1-3; D remains unclear. V lost 6 bases and J 4 bases, leaving 16 bases between the germline ends. The CDR3 loop spans 14 amino acids. Germline values: CDR1 SQVTM, CDR2 ANQGSEA. CDR3 amino acids: CSVHDQMRGNTIYF. Written as DNA, the CDR3 is TGCAGCGTCCATGACCAGATGAGGGGAAACACCATATATTTT.

The chain couples TRBV5-1 to TRBJ2-5, with no clear D. The CDR3 sequence is 11 residues long. Trimming cost V 6 bases and J 7 bases, with 10 bases left between them. Germline V gene lookup returns CDR1 SGHRS and CDR2 YFSETQ. The CDR3 coding sequence is TGCGCCAGCATTTATAGGAGGACCCAGTACTTC. Its protein product is CASIYRRTQYF.

The chain uses TRBV16 and TRBJ2-7; no reliable D call. The CDR3 runs to 13 residues. Trimming removed 2 bases at V and 5 bases at J, with 10 bases between. CDR1 and CDR2 (germline): KGHSY, FQNENV. For the CDR3, the DNA is TGTGCCAGCAGCCAAGGGCGAGTGGACGAGCAGTACTTC. This sequence encodes CASSQGRVDEQYF.

This clone was observed once. The chain combines TRBV18 with TRBJ1-1, with D possibly TRBD1 on 5 matching bases. CDR1 is KGHSH, CDR2 LQKENI, per germline. The germline V and J ends were trimmed by 9 bases and 0 bases, with 14 bases remaining between them. The CDR3 extends over 14 amino acids. The CDR3: CASSVGGVNTEAFF. Here the CDR3 DNA reads TGTGCCAGTTCAGTCGGGGGGGTGAACACTGAAGCTTTCTTT.

CDR3 sequence reads: CASSRTGTSDTQYF. DNA for the CDR3: TGTGCCAGCAGCCGAACCGGGACTAGCGATACGCAGTATTTT. The chain recombines TRBV9 with TRBJ2-3, with 9 bases matching TRBD2. CDR1 is SGDLS, CDR2 YYNGEE, per germline. The ends lost 4 bases at V and 6 bases at J; junction bases unmatched: 6. This CDR3 has 14 residues.

The CDR3 coding sequence is TGTGCCAGTAGTGCCGCACAGGGGAAGGCGGGCTCCTACAATGAGCAGTTCTTC. Translating gives CASSAAQGKAGSYNEQFF. J is TRBJ2-1 and V is TRBV19; 7 bases line up with TRBD1. The germline gives CDR1 LNHDA, CDR2 SQIVND (reference sequence). V was pared by 5 bases and J by 0 bases, with 13 bases of the junction left unmatched. This CDR3 comprises 18 residues.

The chain combines TRBV5-4 with TRBJ2-2; D is uncertain. Germline CDR1 and CDR2: SGHNT and YYREEE (reference sequence). Trimming shortened V by 4 bases and J by 5 bases, and 6 bases separated the two germline ends. The CDR3 is made up of 12 amino acids. CDR3 nucleotide sequence: TGTGCCAGCAGCCCCGGGACCGGGGAGCTGTTTTTT. As protein: CASSPGTGELFF.

In its sample, this clone was seen once. One junction end disagrees with the germline gene, perhaps due to a read error. The rearrangement joins TRBV4-1 to TRBJ1-2, with a possible D match to TRBD1 (5 bases). CDR1 MGHRA and CDR2 YSYEKL come from the germline V gene. The CDR3 totals 14 residues. The CDR3 loop reads CASSQGGVRVSGPF. Written as DNA, the CDR3 is TGCGCCAGCAGCCAAGGCGGAGTCAGGGTAAGCGGCCCCTTC.

V is TRBV30 and J is TRBJ1-1, with D perhaps matching TRBD1 (6 bases). The germline gives CDR1 GTSNPN, CDR2 SVGIG (reference sequence). The CDR3 is made up of 15 amino acids. Trimming left V 4 bases short and J 5 bases short, with 20 bases between. The CDR3 spells CAWTGGGGRRTEAFF. The CDR3 nucleotides read TGTGCCTGGACGGGGGGGGGCGGGAGAAGGACTGAAGCTTTCTTT.

This clone was observed a few times. This chain joins TRBV7-9 and TRBJ2-3; no firm D call. The CDR3 has 14 residues. CDR1 is SEHNR, CDR2 FQNEAQ, per germline (reference sequence). Trimming shortened V by 8 bases and J by 0 bases, and 12 bases separated the two germline ends. CDR3 in amino acids: CASAQAASTDTQYF. The DNA for the CDR3 is TGTGCCAGCGCGCAGGCAGCTAGCACAGATACGCAGTATTTT.

The V and J genes are TRBV5-8 and TRBJ2-3; 7 bases agree with TRBD2. The CDR3 length is 17 residues. The germline V gene has CDR1 SGHTS and CDR2 YDEGEE. Trimming at V came to 0 bases and at J to 2 bases, leaving 9 bases not matched to a gene. Here the CDR3 reads CASSLVPGGPPTDTQYF. In DNA form, the CDR3 reads TGTGCCAGCAGCTTGGTACCGGGGGGACCGCCCACAGATACGCAGTATTTT.

The V gene is TRBV24-1, the J gene TRBJ2-2; TRBD2 matches 8 bases. J gave up 5 bases and V 5 bases, and 3 bases lay outside the gene matches. CDR3 length: 14 amino acids. Germline V gene data show CDR1 as KGHDR and CDR2 as SFDVKD. CDR3 residues: CATSVGGVTGELFF. The DNA of the CDR3 is TGTGCCACCAGTGTCGGGGGGGTTACCGGGGAGCTGTTTTTT.

The chain joins TRBV5-5 to TRBJ1-1; the match to TRBD1 covers 7 bases. The CDR3 has 14 residues. Looked up from germline, CDR1 is SGHKS and CDR2 is YYEKEE (reference sequence). V shed 5 bases and J 4 bases; nucleotides not matched to a gene: 8. The CDR3 region is CASSDWAGGTEAFF. The CDR3 DNA is TGTGCCAGCAGTGACTGGGCAGGGGGCACTGAAGCTTTCTTT.

This clone was found a few times. Other DNA sequences in the sample encode the same CDR3. V usage is TRBV5-1 and J usage is TRBJ1-3; the match to TRBD1 covers 7 bases. J lost 7 bases, V lost 0 bases, and 7 bases had no gene match. This CDR3 contains 15 residues. The V gene's germline CDR1 is SGHRS and CDR2 YFSETQ. Here the CDR3 DNA reads TGCGCCAGCAGCTTGGGGACAGGCCAGGAGAACACCATATATTTT. This codes for CASSLGTGQENTIYF. Looking up the rest from reference TRBV5-1 and TRBJ1-3 gives the full variable domain: KAGVTQTPRYLIKTRGQQVTLSCSPISGHRSVSWYQQTPGQGLQFLFEYFSETQRNKGNFPGRFSGRQFSNSRSEMNVSTLELGDSALYLCASSLGTGQENTIYFGEGSWLTVV.

This clone was seen more than once but under ten times. V and J are TRBV30 and TRBJ2-7; 7 bases line up with TRBD1. The CDR3 sequence is 12 residues long. V lost 2 bases to trimming and J lost 2 bases; unmatched junction nucleotides: 0. Looked up from germline, CDR1 is GTSNPN and CDR2 is SVGIG (reference sequence). The CDR3 nucleotides are TGTGCCTGGAGTAGGGGGCCCTACGAGCAGTACTTC. Its translation is CAWSRGPYEQYF. Full variable domain (missing parts from reference TRBV30 and TRBJ2-7): SQTIHQWPATLVQPVGSPLSLECTVEGTSNPNLYWYRQAAGRGLQLLFYSVGIGQISSEVPQNLSASRPQDRQFILSSKKLLLSDSGFYLCAWSRGPYEQYFGPGTRLTVT.

This clone is a singleton in its sample. This rearrangement joins TRBV6-5 to TRBJ1-2; D is undetermined. Between the trimmed V and J ends, which lost 0 bases and 4 bases, there was a span of 12 bases. The CDR3 spans 15 residues. CDR1 and CDR2 from the germline V gene are MNHEY and SVGAGI. The CDR3 sequence is CASSYSLDGPYGYTF. CDR3 coding DNA: TGTGCCAGCAGTTACTCTTTGGACGGCCCCTATGGCTACACCTTC.

V is TRBV24-1 and J is TRBJ2-3, with D perhaps assigned TRBD1 or TRBD2 (5 bases each). Germline V CDR1 and CDR2: KGHDR, SFDVKD. The CDR3 contains 17 residues. With 4 bases removed from V and 8 bases from J, the gap between germline ends came to 24 bases. The CDR3 reads CATSDVNRDGPSGTQYF. DNA for the CDR3: TGTGCCACCAGTGACGTAAACCGGGACGGACCGTCGGGTACGCAGTATTTT.

The chain is built from TRBV5-4 and TRBJ1-3, with D possibly being TRBD1 (5 bases). Looked up from germline, CDR1 is SGHNT and CDR2 is YYREEE (reference sequence). The CDR3 extends over 16 amino acids. The V and J ends lost 0 bases and 0 bases respectively, with 10 bases between them. The CDR3 region has the DNA TGTGCCAGCAGCTTGGTTGGGGACCTCTCTGGAAACACCATATATTTT. It yields the protein CASSLVGDLSGNTIYF.

The chain combines TRBV6-5 with TRBJ2-7; TRBD1 matches 7 bases. This CDR3 spans 12 amino acids. Germline V gene lookup returns CDR1 MNHEY and CDR2 SVGAGI. After removal of 7 bases from V and 2 bases from J, the junction contained 2 bases not matched to a gene. The CDR3 coding sequence is TGTGCCAGCACGGACAGGCCCTACGAGCAGTACTTC. The encoded protein is CASTDRPYEQYF.

J is TRBJ1-2 and V is TRBV7-3; D possibly corresponds to TRBD1 (6 bases). The V and J ends lost 4 bases and 7 bases respectively, with 25 bases between them. The V gene's germline CDR1 is SGHTA and CDR2 FQGTGA. The CDR3 is 17 residues long. This CDR3 is CASSSHGGGGRRIGYTF. In nucleotides, the CDR3 is TGTGCCAGCAGCTCTCACGGGGGAGGGGGTAGACGAATTGGCTACACCTTC.